This TCR beta chain was found in a study of PD-L1 blockade in urothelial cancer. Study as a whole: Patients, treated from 2014 onward, received atezolizumab 1,200 mg intravenously every 3 weeks.

Profiled with immunoSEQ multiplex PCR; TCRdb holds only in-frame clones, not every one. Of around 30,000 clones in the sample, about 90% are singletons; the top ten hold about 3%. Trimming cost V 4 bases and J 3 bases, with 19 bases left between them. The germline V gene encodes CDR1 SGHDT and CDR2 YYEEEE. The length of the CDR3 is 16 residues. The source material was PBMCs, sampled around atezolizumab (anti-PD-L1) treatment. This chain connects TRBV5-6 to TRBJ1-2, with unresolved D. This receptor was obtained from a middle-aged man with urothelial cancer. The CDR3 DNA sequence: TGTGCCAGCAGCCGAGCCGGGGAGAGGGCGGACTATGGCTACACCTTC. Protein: CASSRAGERADYGYTF.